The 17 T cell receptor beta chains given below trace back to one sample, sequenced in a study of immune cell composition in non-small cell lung cancer. Only in-frame clones appear in the TCRdb table, and some are missing; sequencing was by immunoSEQ multiplex PCR. The table shows roughly 3,400 clones, with about three quarters occurring only once. The source material was lung tumor tissue. The receptors here all came from a human donor with non-small cell lung cancer.

The chain carries TRBV21-1 and TRBJ1-2. TRBV21-1 is designated a pseudogene. This CDR3 is built from 16 residues. Here the CDR3 reads CASSKGPGRSGYGYTF. As DNA, the CDR3 is TGTGCCAGCAGCAAAGGACCCGGTAGGAGCGGCTATGGCTACACCTTC.

The chain couples TRBV2 to TRBJ2-7, with TRBD1 as a possible D gene (6 bases). Trimming removed 5 bases at V and 1 base at J, with 15 bases between. Germline CDR1 and CDR2: SNHLY and FYNNEI. CDR3 length equals 15 residues. CDR3 DNA sequence: TGTGCCAGCAGTTCCTCAGGGGTAGTGTCCTACGAGCAGTACTTC. Translated: CASSSSGVVSYEQYF.

This chain links TRBV20-1 with TRBJ2-7; D might be TRBD2 (6 bases). The germline gives CDR1 DFQATT, CDR2 SNEGSKA (reference sequence). V was clipped by 6 bases and J by 4 bases, with 10 bases between them. The CDR3 covers 11 residues. CDR3 sequence reads: CSAAGLYEQYF. CDR3 DNA sequence: TGCAGTGCGGCGGGGCTGTACGAGCAGTACTTC.

The V gene is TRBV10-1, the J gene TRBJ2-5; D possibly corresponds to TRBD2 (5 bases). The germline gives CDR1 WNHNN, CDR2 SYGVQD (reference sequence). The CDR3 is 14 amino acids. Trimming removed 0 bases from V and 1 base from J, with 6 bases in between. The CDR3 DNA reads TGCGCCAGCAGTGAGTCGGCGGGCCAAGAGACCCAGTACTTC. It is translated as CASSESAGQETQYF.

V gene TRBV4-2 combines with J gene TRBJ1-4; D ambiguous. There are 15 residues in the CDR3. Trimming removed 0 bases at V and 0 bases at J, with 5 bases between. Germline CDR1 LGHNA, CDR2 YNFKEQ. For the CDR3, the DNA is TGTGCCAGCAGCCAAGATAGATCAACTAATGAAAAACTGTTTTTT. Translated, it gives CASSQDRSTNEKLFF.

The chain is built from TRBV5-6 and TRBJ1-6; 7 nucleotides align to TRBD1. The CDR3 loop spans 14 amino acids. Trimming removed 4 bases from V and 7 bases from J; junction bases left unmatched: 5. Germline V gives CDR1 SGHDT, CDR2 YYEEEE. The CDR3 sequence is CASSPGTANSPLHF. The CDR3 DNA reads as TGTGCCAGCAGCCCCGGGACAGCAAATTCACCCCTCCACTTT.

The chain combines TRBV19 with TRBJ2-7; 7 nucleotides line up with TRBD1. The CDR3 is 14 residues long. V lost 5 bases and J lost 2; bases outside the gene matches: 6. CDR1 is LNHDA and CDR2 is SQIVND in the germline V gene (reference sequence). CDR3 amino acids: CASSSDRSPYEQYF. CDR3 bases: TGTGCCAGTAGTTCGGACAGGAGCCCCTACGAGCAGTACTTC.

The chain carries TRBV25-1 and TRBJ1-2, with D uncertain. Trimming stripped 3 bases from V and 3 bases from J, with 5 bases between. Per the germline V gene, CDR1 is MGHDK and CDR2 is SYGVNS. This CDR3 contains 12 residues. The CDR3 loop is CASSDVYYGYTF. CDR3 nucleotides: TGTGCCAGCAGTGACGTGTACTATGGCTACACCTTC.

This clone came up a few times. The rearrangement joins TRBV11-2 to TRBJ1-5, with 10 nucleotides matching TRBD1. Germline assignment: CDR1 SGHAT and CDR2 FQNNGV. Losses at the gene ends were 2 bases for V and 0 bases for J; bases not matched to a gene: 10. CDR3 length: 19 amino acids. CDR3 sequence (DNA): TGTGCCAGCAGCTTATCGGACAGGGGGTTCCTTAATAGCAATCAGCCCCAGCATTTT. Encoded protein: CASSLSDRGFLNSNQPQHF. The variable domain in full, with the rest retrieved from reference TRBV11-2 and TRBJ1-5, is EAGVAQSPRYKIIEKRQSVAFWCNPISGHATLYWYQQILGQGPKLLIQFQNNGVVDDSQLPKDRFSAERLKGVDSTLKIQPAKLEDSAVYLCASSLSDRGFLNSNQPQHFGDGTRLSIL.

V and J are TRBV19 and TRBJ1-5, with D possibly being TRBD1 (5 bases). Germline V gives CDR1 LNHDA, CDR2 SQIVND (reference sequence). The CDR3 is 13 amino acids. Deletions cut 6 bases from V and 3 bases from J, with 9 bases between. CDR3 residues: CASSPGPNQPQHF. CDR3 coding DNA: TGTGCCAGTAGCCCAGGGCCCAATCAGCCCCAGCATTTT.

The chain couples TRBV6-1 to TRBJ2-1; 9 bases agree with TRBD2. The CDR3 runs to 14 residues. The V segment lost 6 bases and the J segment 2 bases; nucleotides outside the gene matches: 2. In germline, CDR1 is MNHNS, CDR2 SASEGT. The CDR3 protein is CASRGGGAYNEQFF. DNA of the CDR3: TGTGCCAGCAGGGGCGGGGGGGCCTACAATGAGCAGTTCTTC.

The V call is TRBV16, the J call TRBJ2-3; D remains ambiguous. The CDR3 spans 14 residues. Germline V lookup: CDR1 KGHSY, CDR2 FQNENV. V was trimmed by 1 base and J by 5 bases, leaving 10 bases between them. The CDR3 protein is CASSQWASVDTQYF. The CDR3 DNA reads as TGTGCCAGCAGCCAATGGGCGTCGGTAGATACGCAGTATTTT. Complete variable domain (other parts from reference TRBV16 and TRBJ2-3): GEEVAQTPKHLVRGEGQKAKLYCAPIKGHSYVFWYQQVLKNEFKFLISFQNENVFDETGMPKERFSAKCLPNSPCSLEIQATKLEDSAVYFCASSQWASVDTQYFGPGTRLTVL.

This clone appeared once. The genes are TRBV6-4 and TRBJ2-3; 10 nucleotides align to TRBD2. J was trimmed by 3 bases and V by 4 bases; bases with no gene match: 4. The CDR3 consists of 15 residues. The germline V gene encodes CDR1 MRHNA and CDR2 SNTAGT. CDR3 amino acids: CASSVLAGATDTQYF. The CDR3 DNA reads as TGTGCCAGCAGTGTTCTAGCGGGGGCTACAGATACGCAGTATTTT.

In this sample, this clone turned up once. V usage is TRBV4-1 and J usage is TRBJ2-7; 12 nucleotides align to TRBD1. In germline, CDR1 is MGHRA, CDR2 YSYEKL. J was trimmed by 6 bases and V by 0 bases; bases with no gene match: 6. The CDR3 totals 16 residues. The CDR3 nucleotides read TGCGCCAGCAGCCAAGAATGGGACAGGGGGCTCGGCGAGCAGTACTTC. This gives the protein CASSQEWDRGLGEQYF.

The CDR3 here is CTSSPQGLDYNEQFF. The CDR3 bases are TGCACCAGCAGCCCCCAAGGACTAGATTACAATGAGCAGTTCTTC. The chain is built from TRBV1 and TRBJ2-1; TRBD2, the table's D call, lacks a check against the DNA. TRBV1 is recorded as a pseudogene. The CDR3 extends over 15 amino acids.

The rearrangement joins TRBV10-3 to TRBJ2-3; tentative D call: TRBD2 (6 bases). The CDR3 runs to 15 residues. V lost 3 bases and J lost 4, with 14 bases in between. In germline, CDR1 is ENHRY, CDR2 SYGVKD. The CDR3 coding sequence is TGTGCCATCAGTGATGGGACTTCTGGGCCAGATACGCAGTATTTT. Its protein product is CAISDGTSGPDTQYF.

The chain employs TRBV11-2 and TRBJ2-1, with no clear D. Germline V lookup: CDR1 SGHAT, CDR2 FQNNGV. Trimming stripped 1 base from V and 8 bases from J, with 9 bases between. The CDR3 has 13 residues. In nucleotides, the CDR3 is TGTGCCAGCAGCTTAGGCCAGTTCGATGAGCAGTTCTTC. This translates into CASSLGQFDEQFF. The whole variable domain, filled in from reference TRBV11-2 and TRBJ2-1, reads EAGVAQSPRYKIIEKRQSVAFWCNPISGHATLYWYQQILGQGPKLLIQFQNNGVVDDSQLPKDRFSAERLKGVDSTLKIQPAKLEDSAVYLCASSLGQFDEQFFGPGTRLTVL.